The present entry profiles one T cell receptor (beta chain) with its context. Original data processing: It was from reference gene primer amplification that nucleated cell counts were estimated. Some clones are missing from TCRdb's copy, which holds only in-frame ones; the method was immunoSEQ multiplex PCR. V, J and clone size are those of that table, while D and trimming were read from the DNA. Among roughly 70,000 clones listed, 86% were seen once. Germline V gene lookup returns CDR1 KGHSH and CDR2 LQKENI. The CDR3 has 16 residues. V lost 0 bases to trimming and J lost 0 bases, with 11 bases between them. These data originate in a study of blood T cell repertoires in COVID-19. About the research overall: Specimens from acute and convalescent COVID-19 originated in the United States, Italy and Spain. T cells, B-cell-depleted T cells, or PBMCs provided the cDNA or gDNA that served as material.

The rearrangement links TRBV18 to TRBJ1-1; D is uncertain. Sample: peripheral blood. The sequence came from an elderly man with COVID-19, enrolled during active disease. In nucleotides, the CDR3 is TGTGCCAGCTCACCACCGAGCGGACGGTTGAACACTGAAGCTTTCTTT. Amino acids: CASSPPSGRLNTEAFF.